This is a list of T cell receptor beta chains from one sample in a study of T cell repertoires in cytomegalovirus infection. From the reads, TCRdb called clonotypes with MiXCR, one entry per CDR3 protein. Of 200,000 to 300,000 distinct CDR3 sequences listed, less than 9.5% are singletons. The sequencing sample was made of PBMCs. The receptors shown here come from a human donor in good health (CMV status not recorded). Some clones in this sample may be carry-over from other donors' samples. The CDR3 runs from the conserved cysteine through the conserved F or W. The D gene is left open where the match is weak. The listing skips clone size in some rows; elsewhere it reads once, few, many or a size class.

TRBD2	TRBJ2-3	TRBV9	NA	CASSGGLAGADTQYF	TGTGCCAGCAGCGGGGGACTAGCGGGGGCAGATACGCAGTATTTT
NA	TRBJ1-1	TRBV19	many	CASSTSTVNTEAFF	TGTGCCAGTAGTACCTCTACGGTGAACACTGAAGCTTTCTTT
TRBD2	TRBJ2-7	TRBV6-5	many	CASSYTGLAGVSEQYF	TGTGCCAGCAGTTACACAGGACTAGCGGGAGTGAGCGAGCAGTACTTC
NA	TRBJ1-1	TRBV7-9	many	CASSPRQASEAFF	TGTGCCAGCAGCCCTCGGCAGGCCTCTGAAGCTTTCTTT
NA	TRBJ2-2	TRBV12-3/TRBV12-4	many	CASSSGQPNTGELFF	TGTGCCAGCAGTTCCGGACAGCCGAACACCGGGGAGCTGTTTTTT
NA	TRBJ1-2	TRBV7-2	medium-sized	CASSSTGFTNYGYTF	TGTGCCAGCAGCTCTACAGGATTCACTAACTATGGCTACACCTTC
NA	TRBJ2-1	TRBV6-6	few	CASSYRAESSYNEQFF	TGTGCCAGCAGTTACCGGGCGGAGAGCTCCTACAATGAGCAGTTCTTC
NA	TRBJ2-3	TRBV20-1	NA	CSASGLARGTDTQYF	TGCAGTGCTAGTGGGCTAGCGAGGGGCACAGATACGCAGTATTTT
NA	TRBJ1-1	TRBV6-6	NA	CASSYPKGFGSEAFF	TGTGCCAGCAGTTACCCTAAGGGCTTTGGATCTGAAGCTTTCTTT
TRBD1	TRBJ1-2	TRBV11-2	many	CASSPQQGAYGYTF	TGTGCCAGCAGCCCTCAACAGGGGGCATATGGCTACACCTTC
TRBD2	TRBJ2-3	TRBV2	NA	CASSVGTSATDTQYF	TGTGCCAGCAGCGTAGGGACTAGCGCTACAGATACGCAGTATTTT
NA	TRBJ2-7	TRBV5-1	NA	CASSSRAYEQYF	TGCGCCAGCAGCTCGAGGGCCTACGAGCAGTACTTC
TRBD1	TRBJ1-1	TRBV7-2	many	CASSGQGASTEAFF	TGTGCCAGCAGCGGACAGGGTGCTAGCACTGAAGCTTTCTTT
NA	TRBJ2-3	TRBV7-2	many	CASSLGFSDTQYF	TGTGCCAGCAGCTTAGGATTCTCAGATACGCAGTATTTT
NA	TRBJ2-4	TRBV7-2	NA	CASSEQKLAKNIQYF	TGTGCCAGCAGCGAACAAAAACTAGCCAAAAACATTCAGTACTTC
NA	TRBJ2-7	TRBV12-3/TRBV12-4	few	CASSWTARGSYEQYF	TGTGCCAGCAGTTGGACGGCCAGGGGCTCCTACGAGCAGTACTTC
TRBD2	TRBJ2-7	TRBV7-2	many	CASSLAGGAGEQYF	TGTGCCAGCAGCTTAGCCGGGGGGGCGGGCGAGCAGTACTTC
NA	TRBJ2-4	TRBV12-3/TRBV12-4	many	CASRLDQQNIQYF	TGTGCCAGCAGACTGGATCAGCAAAACATTCAGTACTTC
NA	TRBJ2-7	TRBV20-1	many	CSVARAGQTYEQYF	TGCAGTGTGGCCAGGGCAGGGCAAACCTACGAGCAGTACTTC
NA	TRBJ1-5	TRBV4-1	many	CASSQDYRDSGYWPQHF	TGCGCCAGCAGCCAAGATTACCGGGATTCCGGGTACTGGCCCCAGCATTTT
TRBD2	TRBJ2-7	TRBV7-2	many	CASSFIGRLAETYEQYF	TGTGCCAGCAGCTTCATAGGTCGGCTAGCGGAGACCTACGAGCAGTACTTC
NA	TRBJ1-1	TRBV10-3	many	CAISAEMNTEAFF	TGTGCCATCAGTGCTGAAATGAACACTGAAGCTTTCTTT
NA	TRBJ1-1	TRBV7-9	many	CASSEARGGNTEAFF	TGTGCCAGCAGCGAAGCGCGGGGGGGGAACACTGAAGCTTTCTTT
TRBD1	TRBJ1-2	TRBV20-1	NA	CSASGGHRYLGTF	TGCAGTGCCTCAGGGGGACACCGCTACCTGGGGACCTTC
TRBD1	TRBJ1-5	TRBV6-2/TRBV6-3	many	CASSSATGSGQPQHF	TGTGCCAGCAGTTCTGCGACAGGGTCTGGTCAGCCCCAGCATTTT
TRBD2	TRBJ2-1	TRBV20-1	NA	CSAGTSGGSNEQFF	TGCAGTGCTGGTACTAGCGGGGGTTCCAATGAGCAGTTCTTC
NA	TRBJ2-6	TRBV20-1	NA	CSALGQRQISGANVLTF	TGCAGTGCGCTGGGGCAGCGACAGATCTCTGGGGCCAACGTCCTGACTTTC
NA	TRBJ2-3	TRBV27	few	CASGLSTDTQYF	TGTGCCAGCGGACTAAGCACAGATACGCAGTATTTT
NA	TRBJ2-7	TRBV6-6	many	CASSTGVEQYF	TGTGCCAGCAGTACGGGGGTCGAGCAGTACTTC
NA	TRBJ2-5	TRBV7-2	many	CASSLGGDQETQYF	TGTGCCAGCAGCTTAGGGGGGGACCAAGAGACCCAGTACTTC